This T cell receptor beta chain originates from a study of OX40 agonist ivuxolimab in advanced cancers. The germline gives CDR1 MNHEY, CDR2 SVGAGI. CDR3 length equals 15 residues. Trimming took 6 bases from V and 6 from J; bases not matched to a gene: 10. Profiled with immunoSEQ multiplex PCR; TCRdb holds only in-frame clones, not every one. Of around 94,000 clones in the sample, approximately 92% are singletons; the top ten hold 3.4%. The V gene is TRBV6-5, the J gene TRBJ1-1; TRBD1 matches 10 bases. The sequence was collected from an adult with an advanced solid tumor such as melanoma, head and neck, liver or kidney cancer. Sequences were derived from CD4+ or CD8+ T cells sorted from blood, sampled in a trial of the OX40 agonist ivuxolimab. The CDR3 DNA is TGTGCCAGCAGAGCAACGGGACAGGGGTACCCTGAAGCTTTCTTT. This encodes CASRATGQGYPEAFF.